This T cell receptor beta chain was documented in a study of T cells in Graves' hyperthyroidism and ophthalmopathy (dated by TCRdb to between 2018 and 2020). In terms of the full investigation: Peripheral blood was sampled at the time of initial diagnosis, prior to any treatment. A discovery cohort of about 100 patients, about 40 with Graves' ophthalmopathy and approximately 57 with stable Graves' hyperthyroidism, was used to find distinguishing TCR V-J signatures. Prospective prediction of ophthalmopathy was tested in an independent validation cohort consisting of about 19 hyperthyroidism patients and over 15 patients who later progressed to ophthalmopathy. The approximately 98 discovery patients were randomly divided into training and test sets at a 7:3 ratio. In addition, the study compared T-cell repertoires in thyroid tissue and in blood from five or six Graves' hyperthyroidism patients. After blood sampling, hyperthyroidism patients were treated with methimazole at a starting dose of 30 mg daily, and ophthalmopathy patients were treated with high-dose intravenous methylprednisolone. The paper reports TCR Vbeta CDR3 sequencing of 135 peripheral blood samples: over 40 ophthalmopathy, fewer than 80 hyperthyroidism and approximately 17 progressor patients.

The CDR3, cysteine through phenylalanine, is 12 amino acids long. The retained sequence is limited to the CDR3, 36 bases, with the frame set at the first base. Trimming takes 1 base from V and 6 bases from J, and the germline ends sit 4 bases apart. TCR beta CDR3 regions were amplified from RNA transcripts. For the first round of RT-PCR on the TCR CDR3, the HTBI primer set was used together with the Qiagen OneStep RT-PCR kit. The libraries were constructed in a second round of multiplex PCR and then size-selected and purified. The libraries were sequenced on an Illumina HiSeq2000 using paired-end 100 bp reads. Per the source publication's procedure: SOAPnuke was used to process the raw data, throwing out any read that contained adapters or uncalled bases, had a mean Phred below 15, or lacked an exact constant-primer or identifier match. COPE v1.2.5 was used to merge high-quality paired reads, and clonotypes were defined as unique nucleotide sequences. MiTCR v1.1 was used to align the clonotypes against IMGT TRBV, TRBD and TRBJ reference segments. The analysis included only V-J combinations with a frequency above 0.0001, which together covered approximately 99% of the repertoires. The TCS score was defined as the ratio of F50 (clonal expansion) to E x V (chaos), calculated using BLOSUM62-based TCRdist between CDR3 peptides within each V-J. Welch's t-statistics and random forest reduced some 510 V-J features to fewer than 15, which were used in a naive Bayes classifier (R e1071). The raw public data were reprocessed by TCRdb itself: fastp quality trimming at Q25, MiXCR clonotype calling, in-frame beta chains only. For every CDR3 protein sequence, its rows merge into one entry that carries the most common genes and DNA. The V and J calls here are based on TCRdb, not the publication. This sample holds 300,000 to 450,000 distinct CDR3 sequences; roughly 20% were observed only once. About 14% of the sample comes from the top ten.

Results the study describes overall, beyond this receptor: During validation, the model predicted progression to ophthalmopathy a median of roughly 7.1 months ahead of onset, with just under 71% sensitivity and 72.22% specificity. Most expanded thyroid clonotypes (frequency above 0.001) were also found in blood, which suggests that blood repertoires may mirror thyroid immune responses. No statistical method was used to fix the sample size in advance, and group allocation was not hidden from the investigators. Ophthalmopathy was separated from stable hyperthyroidism by a 13 V-J signature model, with about 86% sensitivity and approximately 84% specificity obtained in cross-validation and 80%/75% obtained in testing.

Ophthalmopathy patients had moderately to severely active disease, Clinical Activity Score of at least 3, NOSPECS grade of at least 4, and duration under 3 months. The study excluded patients with uncontrolled infections, other autoimmune diseases, pregnancy or lactation. Diagnoses were based on clinical symptoms, serum thyroxine and TRAb, thyroid ultrasound and orbital computed tomography. PBMCs were isolated from approximately 10 ml of fresh peripheral blood by Ficoll-Paque density gradient centrifugation. Total RNA was extracted using Trizol reagent, and RNA quality was assessed on an Agilent 2100 Bioanalyzer. There are a few counts of this clonotype. Its recognized antigen is unknown. Per-base qualities were not stored, and no clone one base away is much larger.

The chain is assembled from TRBV12-3 or TRBV12-4 and TRBJ1-3; there is no confident call for the D gene. Specimen: blood. This sequence was found in a woman aged 40 to 50 with Graves' ophthalmopathy. The DNA sequence is TGTGCCAGCAGTTTAGGGGAAAACACCATATATTTT. The resulting protein is CASSLGENTIYF.